The next 15 T cell receptor beta chains were all read from a single sample in a study of graft-versus-host responses after intestinal transplantation. The data were produced by immunoSEQ multiplex PCR, yet TCRdb's version contains in-frame clones alone and is incomplete. The repertoire holds tens of thousands of clones, with less than 60% as singletons. The sequencing here drew on alloreactive CD4+ T cells from a mixed lymphocyte reaction culture, taken before intestinal transplant. The subset denotes: CFSE-low proliferating T cells sorted from approximately 6-day pre-transplant mixed lymphocyte reaction (GvH or HvG direction). These receptors were taken from a human patient who received an intestinal transplant.

The chain is built from TRBV29-1 and TRBJ2-1; D perhaps matches TRBD2 (5 bases). Deletions cut 8 bases from V and 0 bases from J, with 17 bases between. CDR1 is SQVTM and CDR2 is ANQGSEA in the germline V gene. There are 15 residues in the CDR3. CDR3 sequence reads: CSYEGKRSSYNEQFF. The CDR3 DNA sequence: TGCAGCTACGAGGGAAAGCGGAGCTCCTACAATGAGCAGTTCTTC.

This CDR3 is CASSEWGRVGEKLFF. Written as DNA, the CDR3 is TGTGCCAGCAGTGAATGGGGCAGGGTAGGGGAAAAACTGTTTTTT. The V call is TRBV25-1, the J call TRBJ1-4, with D tentatively TRBD1 (5 bases). Per germline, CDR1 MGHDK and CDR2 SYGVNS. The CDR3 is 15 residues long. The V end was cut by 1 base, the J end by 8 bases, with 14 bases between.

This clone has a handful of counts. The CDR3 reads CASSEWGGGYNEQFF. CDR3 sequence (DNA): TGTGCCAGCAGTGAATGGGGCGGGGGCTACAATGAGCAGTTCTTC. This sequence joins TRBV6-1 and TRBJ2-1, with 7 bases aligning to TRBD2. The V gene end was trimmed by 2 bases and the J gene end by 3 bases; junction bases not matched to a gene: 4. The CDR3 runs to 15 residues. CDR1 and CDR2 from the germline V gene are MNHNS and SASEGT.

The gene calls are TRBV25-1 and TRBJ1-6, with D perhaps TRBD1 (5 bases). V shed 6 bases and J shed 10 bases, with 22 bases lying between them. This CDR3 is 16 amino acids long. In germline, CDR1 is MGHDK, CDR2 SYGVNS. This chain's CDR3 is CASSPPAGRVNSPLHF. The CDR3 DNA reads as TGTGCCAGCAGCCCACCCGCCGGCAGGGTAAACTCACCCCTCCACTTT. Variable domain in full (rest from reference TRBV25-1 and TRBJ1-6): EADIYQTPRYLVIGTGKKITLECSQTMGHDKMYWYQQDPGMELHLIHYSYGVNSTEKGDLSSESTVSRIRTEHFPLTLESARPSHTSQYLCASSPPAGRVNSPLHFGNGTRLTVT.

This clone was seen a few times. The chain employs TRBV5-4 and TRBJ1-2, with D tentatively TRBD1 (6 bases). This CDR3 is 13 amino acids long. Germline CDR1 is SGHNT and CDR2 is YYREEE (reference sequence). Deletions cut 0 bases from V and 4 bases from J, with 7 bases between. The CDR3 reads CASSLDRAYGYTF. DNA for the CDR3: TGTGCCAGCAGCTTGGACAGGGCCTATGGCTACACCTTC.

The chain uses TRBV9 and TRBJ2-1; 9 nucleotides match TRBD2. The junction had 4 bases not matched to a gene; V was cut back by 4 bases and J by 2 bases. Germline values: CDR1 SGDLS, CDR2 YYNGEE. The CDR3 sequence is 15 residues long. This chain's CDR3 is CASSLSGGTYNEQFF. The DNA of the CDR3 is TGTGCCAGCAGCCTAAGCGGGGGGACCTACAATGAGCAGTTCTTC.

This clone showed up just a few times. This chain joins TRBV7-9 and TRBJ2-5; a weak D match, TRBD1 (7 bases). There are 13 residues in the CDR3. Deletions cut 5 bases from V and 5 bases from J, with 12 bases between. Per the germline V gene, CDR1 is SEHNR and CDR2 is FQNEAQ (reference sequence). CDR3 amino acids: CASSIPGGETQYF. CDR3 coding DNA: TGTGCCAGCAGCATCCCAGGGGGGGAGACCCAGTACTTC.

The V gene is TRBV5-1, the J gene TRBJ2-5, with 10 positions matching TRBD2. CDR3 length equals 17 residues. In germline, CDR1 is SGHRS, CDR2 YFSETQ. V dropped 0 bases and J dropped 5; count of bases not matched to a gene: 10. The chain's CDR3 is CASSLAPSGGAGETQYF. The DNA of the CDR3 is TGCGCCAGCAGCTTGGCCCCGAGCGGGGGGGCCGGGGAGACCCAGTACTTC.

The chain uses TRBV2 and TRBJ2-5, with 9 positions matching TRBD1. The CDR3 is made up of 14 amino acids. Germline trimming cut 6 bases from V and 5 bases from J; bases unmatched to any gene: 7. Germline CDR1 SNHLY, CDR2 FYNNEI. CDR3 protein: CASSLQGAGETQYF. CDR3 bases: TGTGCCAGCAGCCTACAGGGGGCCGGGGAGACCCAGTACTTC.

This clone was observed a few times. The rearrangement uses TRBV2 and TRBJ2-1, with TRBD2 as a possible D gene (6 bases). This CDR3 is built from 18 residues. Between the trimmed V and J ends, which lost 3 bases and 3 bases, there was a span of 21 bases. The germline CDR1 and CDR2 sequences are SNHLY and FYNNEI. CDR3 bases: TGTGCCAGCAGTGACCGGGAGTTGTCTCTAGCGAGCTACAATGAGCAGTTCTTC. Its protein is CASSDRELSLASYNEQFF.

This clone showed up just a few times. Other DNA sequences of this sample code for an identical CDR3. This rearrangement joins TRBV9 to TRBJ1-1, with TRBD1 as a possible D gene (5 bases). Trimming removed 2 bases at V and 4 bases at J, with 9 bases between. Germline CDR1 is SGDLS and CDR2 is YYNGEE. The CDR3 runs to 13 residues. CDR3 in amino acids: CASSVGRGTEAFF. The CDR3 region has the DNA TGTGCCAGCAGCGTTGGGAGGGGCACTGAAGCTTTCTTT.

The chain combines TRBV7-3 with TRBJ2-1, with D maybe TRBD2 (6 bases). Trimming stripped 4 bases from V and 4 bases from J, with 11 bases between. The CDR3 sequence is 14 residues long. In germline, CDR1 is SGHTA, CDR2 FQGTGA. The chain's CDR3 is CASSSLGGYNEQFF. CDR3 in DNA: TGTGCCAGCAGCTCCCTGGGGGGATACAATGAGCAGTTCTTC.

This clone occurred once. This chain links TRBV14 with TRBJ2-1, with 7 bases lining up with TRBD2. The CDR3 is made up of 16 amino acids. Per the germline V gene, CDR1 is SGHDN and CDR2 is FVKESK. J was trimmed by 3 bases and V by 4 bases; bases with no gene match: 9. The CDR3 bases are TGTGCCAGCAGCCGGATATGGGGGGGAAACTACAATGAGCAGTTCTTC. Encoded protein: CASSRIWGGNYNEQFF.

This clone was detected once. The chain has TRBV6-5 and TRBJ1-1; D is undetermined. The V gene's germline CDR1 is MNHEY and CDR2 SVGAGI. Trimming took 4 bases from V and 3 from J, leaving 9 bases between them. This CDR3 contains 13 residues. The CDR3 spells CASSLNGYTEAFF. In DNA, the CDR3 is TGTGCCAGCAGTTTAAACGGTTACACTGAAGCTTTCTTT.

Judged by abundance, this clone is medium-sized. The chain carries TRBV6-6 and TRBJ1-6; 9 positions agree with TRBD1. CDR3 length: 15 amino acids. With 4 bases clipped from V and 9 bases from J, the junction kept 7 bases outside the gene matches. Germline V lookup: CDR1 MNHNY, CDR2 SVGAGI (reference sequence). As DNA, the CDR3 is TGTGCCAGCAGTTGGGGGACAGGGCAGAGTTCACCCCTCCACTTT. It specifies CASSWGTGQSSPLHF.